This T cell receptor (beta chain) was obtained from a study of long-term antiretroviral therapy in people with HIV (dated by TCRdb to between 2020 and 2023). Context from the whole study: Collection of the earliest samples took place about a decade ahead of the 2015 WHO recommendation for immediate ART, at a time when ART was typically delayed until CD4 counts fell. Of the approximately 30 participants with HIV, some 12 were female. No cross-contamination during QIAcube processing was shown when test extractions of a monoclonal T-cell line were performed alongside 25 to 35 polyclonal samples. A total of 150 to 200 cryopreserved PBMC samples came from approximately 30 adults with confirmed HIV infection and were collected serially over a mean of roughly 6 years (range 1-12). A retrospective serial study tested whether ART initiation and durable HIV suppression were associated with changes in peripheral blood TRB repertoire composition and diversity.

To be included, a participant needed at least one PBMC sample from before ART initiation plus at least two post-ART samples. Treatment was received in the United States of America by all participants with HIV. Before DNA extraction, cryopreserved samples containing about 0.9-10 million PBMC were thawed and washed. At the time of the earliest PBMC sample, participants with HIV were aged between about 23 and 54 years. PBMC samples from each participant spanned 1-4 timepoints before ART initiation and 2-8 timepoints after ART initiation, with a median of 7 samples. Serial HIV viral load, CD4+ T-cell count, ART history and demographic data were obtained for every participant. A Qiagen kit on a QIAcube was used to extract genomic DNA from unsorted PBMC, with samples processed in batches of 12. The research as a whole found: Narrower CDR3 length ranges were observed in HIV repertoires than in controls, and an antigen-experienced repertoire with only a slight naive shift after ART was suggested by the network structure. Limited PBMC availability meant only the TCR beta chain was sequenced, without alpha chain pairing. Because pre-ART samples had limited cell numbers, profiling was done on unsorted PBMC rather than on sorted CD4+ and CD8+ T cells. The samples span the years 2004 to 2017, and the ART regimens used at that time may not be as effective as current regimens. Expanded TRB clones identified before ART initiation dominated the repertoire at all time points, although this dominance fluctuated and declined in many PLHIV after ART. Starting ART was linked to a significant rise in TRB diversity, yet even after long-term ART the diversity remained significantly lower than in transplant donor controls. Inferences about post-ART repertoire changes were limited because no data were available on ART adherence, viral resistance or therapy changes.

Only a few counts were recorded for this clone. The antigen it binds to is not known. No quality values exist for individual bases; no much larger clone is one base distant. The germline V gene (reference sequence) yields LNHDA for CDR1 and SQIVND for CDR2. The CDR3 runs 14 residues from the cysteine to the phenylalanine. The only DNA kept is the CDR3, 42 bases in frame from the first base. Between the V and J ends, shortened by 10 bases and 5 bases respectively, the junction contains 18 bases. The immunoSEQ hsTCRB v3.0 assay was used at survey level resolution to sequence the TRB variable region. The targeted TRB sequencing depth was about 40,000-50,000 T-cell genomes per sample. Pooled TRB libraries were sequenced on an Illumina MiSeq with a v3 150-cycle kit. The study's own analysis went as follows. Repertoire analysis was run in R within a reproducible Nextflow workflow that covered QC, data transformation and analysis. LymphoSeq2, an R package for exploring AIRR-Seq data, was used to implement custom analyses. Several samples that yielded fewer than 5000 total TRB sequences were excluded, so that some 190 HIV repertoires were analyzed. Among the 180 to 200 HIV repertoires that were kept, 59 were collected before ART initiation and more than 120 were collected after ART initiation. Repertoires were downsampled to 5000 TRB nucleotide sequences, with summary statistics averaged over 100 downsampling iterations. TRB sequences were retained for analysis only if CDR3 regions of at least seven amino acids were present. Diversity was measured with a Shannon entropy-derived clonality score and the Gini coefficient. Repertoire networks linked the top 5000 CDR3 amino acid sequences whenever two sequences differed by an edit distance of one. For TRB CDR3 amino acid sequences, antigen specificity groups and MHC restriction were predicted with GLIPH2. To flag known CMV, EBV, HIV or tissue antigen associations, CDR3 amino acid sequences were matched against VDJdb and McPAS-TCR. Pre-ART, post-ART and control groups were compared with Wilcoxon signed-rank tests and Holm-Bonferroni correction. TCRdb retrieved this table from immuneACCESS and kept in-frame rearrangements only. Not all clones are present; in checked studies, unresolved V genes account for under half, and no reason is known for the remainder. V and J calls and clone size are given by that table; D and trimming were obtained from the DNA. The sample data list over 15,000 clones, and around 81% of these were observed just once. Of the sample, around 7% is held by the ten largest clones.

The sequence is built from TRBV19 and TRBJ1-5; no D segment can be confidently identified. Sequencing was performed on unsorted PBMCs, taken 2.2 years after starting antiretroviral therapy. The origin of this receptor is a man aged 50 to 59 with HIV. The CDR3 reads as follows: CATSPWRRDQPQHF. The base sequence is TGTGCCACATCCCCCTGGCGGCGGGATCAGCCCCAGCATTTT.